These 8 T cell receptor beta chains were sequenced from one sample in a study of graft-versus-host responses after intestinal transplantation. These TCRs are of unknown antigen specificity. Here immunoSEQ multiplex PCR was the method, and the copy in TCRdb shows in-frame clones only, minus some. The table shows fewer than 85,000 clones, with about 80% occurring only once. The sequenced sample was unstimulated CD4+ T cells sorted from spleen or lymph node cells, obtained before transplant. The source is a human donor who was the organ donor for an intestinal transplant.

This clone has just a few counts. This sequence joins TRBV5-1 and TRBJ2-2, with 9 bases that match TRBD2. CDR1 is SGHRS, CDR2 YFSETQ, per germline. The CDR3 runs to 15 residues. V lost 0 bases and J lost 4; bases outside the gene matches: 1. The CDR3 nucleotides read TGCGCCAGCAGCTTGGTGCGGGGGGGCACCGGGGAGCTGTTTTTT. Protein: CASSLVRGGTGELFF.

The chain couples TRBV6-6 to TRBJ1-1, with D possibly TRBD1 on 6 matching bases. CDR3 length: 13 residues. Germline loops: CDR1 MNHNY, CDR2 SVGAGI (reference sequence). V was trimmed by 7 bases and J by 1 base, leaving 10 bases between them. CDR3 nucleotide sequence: TGTGCCAGCACCGAGGGACAGAACACTGAAGCTTTCTTT. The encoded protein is CASTEGQNTEAFF.

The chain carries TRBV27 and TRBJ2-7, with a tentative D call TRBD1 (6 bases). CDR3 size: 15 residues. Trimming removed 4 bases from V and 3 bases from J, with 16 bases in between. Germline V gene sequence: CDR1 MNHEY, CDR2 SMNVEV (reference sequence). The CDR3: CASSSVRDIRYEQYV. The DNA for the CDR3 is TGTGCCAGCAGTTCGGTCCGGGACATACGCTACGAGCAGTACGTC.

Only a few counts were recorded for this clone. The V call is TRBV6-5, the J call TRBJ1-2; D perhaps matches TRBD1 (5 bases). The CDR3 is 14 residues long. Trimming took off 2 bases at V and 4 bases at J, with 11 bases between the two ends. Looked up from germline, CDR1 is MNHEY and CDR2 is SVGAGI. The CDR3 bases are TGTGCCAGCAGTTACAGCAGGGCGAGCTATGGCTACACCTTC. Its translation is CASSYSRASYGYTF.

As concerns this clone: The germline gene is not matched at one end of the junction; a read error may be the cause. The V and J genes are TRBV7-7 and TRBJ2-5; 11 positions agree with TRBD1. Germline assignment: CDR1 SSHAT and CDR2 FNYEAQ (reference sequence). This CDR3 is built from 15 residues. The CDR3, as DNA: TGTGCTAGCAGCCCGGGACAGGGGGAGTGGGAGACCCAGTACTTC. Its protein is CASSPGQGEWETQYF.

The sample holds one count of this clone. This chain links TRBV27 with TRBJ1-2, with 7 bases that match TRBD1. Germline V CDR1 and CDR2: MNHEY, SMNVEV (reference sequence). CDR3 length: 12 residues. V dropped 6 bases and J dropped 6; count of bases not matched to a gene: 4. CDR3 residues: CASRQGLNGYTF. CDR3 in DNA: TGTGCCAGCAGACAGGGGCTGAATGGCTACACCTTC.

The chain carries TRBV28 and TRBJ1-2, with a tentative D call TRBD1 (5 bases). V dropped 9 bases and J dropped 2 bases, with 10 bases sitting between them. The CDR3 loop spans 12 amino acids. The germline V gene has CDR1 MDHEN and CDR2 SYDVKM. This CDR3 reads CASRQSNYGYTF. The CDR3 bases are TGTGCCAGTCGACAGTCCAACTATGGCTACACCTTC.

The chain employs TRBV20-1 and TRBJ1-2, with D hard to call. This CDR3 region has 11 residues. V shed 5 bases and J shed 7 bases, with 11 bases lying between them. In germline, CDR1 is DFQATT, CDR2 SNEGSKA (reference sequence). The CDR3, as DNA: TGCAGTGCTCCCCCGAGGGCTGGCTACACCTTC. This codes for CSAPPRAGYTF.